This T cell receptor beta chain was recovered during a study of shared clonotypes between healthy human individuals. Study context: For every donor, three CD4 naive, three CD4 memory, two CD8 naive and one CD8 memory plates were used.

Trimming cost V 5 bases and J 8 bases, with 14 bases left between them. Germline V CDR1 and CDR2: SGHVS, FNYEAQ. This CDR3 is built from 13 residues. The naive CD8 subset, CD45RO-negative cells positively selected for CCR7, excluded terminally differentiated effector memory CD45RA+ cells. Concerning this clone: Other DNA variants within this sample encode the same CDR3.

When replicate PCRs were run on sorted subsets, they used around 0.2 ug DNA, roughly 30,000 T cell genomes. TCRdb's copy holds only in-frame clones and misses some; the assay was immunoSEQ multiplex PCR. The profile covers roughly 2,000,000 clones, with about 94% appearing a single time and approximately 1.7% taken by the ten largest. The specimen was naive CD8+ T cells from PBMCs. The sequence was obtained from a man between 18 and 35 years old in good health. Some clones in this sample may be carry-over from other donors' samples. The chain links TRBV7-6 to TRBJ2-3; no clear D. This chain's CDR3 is CASSEDRTTTQYF. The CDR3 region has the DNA TGTGCCAGCAGCGAGGACCGGACGACTACGCAGTATTTT. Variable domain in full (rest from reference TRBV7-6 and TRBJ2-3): GAGVSQSPRYKVTKRGQDVALRCDPISGHVSLYWYRQALGQGPEFLTYFNYEAQQDKSGLPNDRFSAERPEGSISTLTIQRTEQRDSAMYRCASSEDRTTTQYFGPGTRLTVL.